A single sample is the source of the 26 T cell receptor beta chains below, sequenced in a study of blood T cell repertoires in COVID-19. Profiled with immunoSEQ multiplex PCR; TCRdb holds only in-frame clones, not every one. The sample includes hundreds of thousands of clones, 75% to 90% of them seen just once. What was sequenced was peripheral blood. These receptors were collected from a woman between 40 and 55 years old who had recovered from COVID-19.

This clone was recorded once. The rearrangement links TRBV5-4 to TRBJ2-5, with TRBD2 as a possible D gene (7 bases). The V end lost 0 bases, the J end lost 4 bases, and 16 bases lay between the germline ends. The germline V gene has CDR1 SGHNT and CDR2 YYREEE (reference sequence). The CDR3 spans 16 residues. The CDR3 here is CASSLGLVGGPETQYF. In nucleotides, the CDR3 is TGTGCCAGCAGCTTGGGGCTGGTGGGGGGGCCAGAGACCCAGTACTTC.

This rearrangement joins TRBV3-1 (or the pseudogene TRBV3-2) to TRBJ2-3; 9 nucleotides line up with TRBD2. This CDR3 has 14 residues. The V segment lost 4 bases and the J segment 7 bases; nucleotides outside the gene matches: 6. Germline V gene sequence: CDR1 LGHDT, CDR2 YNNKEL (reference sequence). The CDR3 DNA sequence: TGTGCCAGCAGCCTTAGCGGGGGAAGGAATACGCAGTATTTT. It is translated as CASSLSGGRNTQYF.

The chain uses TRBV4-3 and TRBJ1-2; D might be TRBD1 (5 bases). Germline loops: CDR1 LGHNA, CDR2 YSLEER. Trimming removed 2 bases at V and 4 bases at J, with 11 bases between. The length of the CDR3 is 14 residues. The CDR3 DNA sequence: TGCGCCAGCAGCCAACCCGACAGTACCTATGGCTACACCTTC. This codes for CASSQPDSTYGYTF.

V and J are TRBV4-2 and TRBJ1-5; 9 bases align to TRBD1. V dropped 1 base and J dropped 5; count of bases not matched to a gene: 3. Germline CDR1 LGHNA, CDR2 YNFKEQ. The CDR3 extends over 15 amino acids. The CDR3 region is CASSQVGTGHQPQHF. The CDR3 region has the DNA TGTGCCAGCAGCCAAGTGGGGACAGGGCATCAGCCCCAGCATTTT.

CDR3: CASSYSGGNTEAFF. The CDR3 coding sequence is TGTGCCAGCAGTTACTCAGGAGGGAACACTGAAGCTTTCTTT. This chain joins TRBV6-2 or TRBV6-3 and TRBJ1-1; D remains unclear. CDR3 length equals 14 residues. V lost 0 bases and J 1 base, leaving 6 bases between the germline ends. Germline V gene lookup returns CDR1 MNHEY and CDR2 SVGEGT.

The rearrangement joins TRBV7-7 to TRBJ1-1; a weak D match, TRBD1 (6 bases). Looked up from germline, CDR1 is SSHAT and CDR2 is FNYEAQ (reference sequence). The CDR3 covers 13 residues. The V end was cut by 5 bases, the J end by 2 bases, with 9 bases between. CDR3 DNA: TGTGCCAGCAGCGCGGACAGAAACACTGAAGCTTTCTTT. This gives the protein CASSADRNTEAFF.

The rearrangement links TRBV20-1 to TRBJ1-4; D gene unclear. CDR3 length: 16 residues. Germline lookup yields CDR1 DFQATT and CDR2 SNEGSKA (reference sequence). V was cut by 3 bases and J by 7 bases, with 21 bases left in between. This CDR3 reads CSASSGVIGLGEKLFF. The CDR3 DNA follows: TGCAGTGCTAGTTCCGGGGTGATAGGACTAGGTGAAAAACTGTTTTTT.

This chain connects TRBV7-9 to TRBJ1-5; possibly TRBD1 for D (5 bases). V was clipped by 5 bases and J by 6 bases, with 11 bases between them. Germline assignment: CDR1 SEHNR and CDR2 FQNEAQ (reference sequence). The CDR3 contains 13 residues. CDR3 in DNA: TGTGCCAGCAGCCCGCAGGGCCGTCAGCCCCAGCATTTT. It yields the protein CASSPQGRQPQHF.

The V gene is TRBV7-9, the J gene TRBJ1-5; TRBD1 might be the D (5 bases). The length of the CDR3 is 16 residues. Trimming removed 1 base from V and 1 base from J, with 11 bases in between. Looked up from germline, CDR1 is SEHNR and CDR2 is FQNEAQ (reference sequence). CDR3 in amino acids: CASSLGQGHSNQPQHF. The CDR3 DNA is TGTGCCAGCAGCTTAGGTCAGGGTCACAGCAATCAGCCCCAGCATTTT.

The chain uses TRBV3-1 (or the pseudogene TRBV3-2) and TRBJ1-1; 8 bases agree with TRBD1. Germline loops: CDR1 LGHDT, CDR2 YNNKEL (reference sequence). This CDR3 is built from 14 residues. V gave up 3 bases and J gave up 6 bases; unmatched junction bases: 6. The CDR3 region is CASSHGQGSAEAFF. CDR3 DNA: TGTGCCAGCAGCCACGGACAGGGTAGCGCTGAAGCTTTCTTT.

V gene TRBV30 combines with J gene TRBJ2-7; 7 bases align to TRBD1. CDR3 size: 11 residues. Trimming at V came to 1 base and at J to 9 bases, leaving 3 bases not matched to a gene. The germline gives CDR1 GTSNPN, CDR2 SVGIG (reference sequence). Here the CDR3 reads CAWSGQGRQYF. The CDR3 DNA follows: TGTGCCTGGAGTGGACAGGGTAGGCAGTACTTC.

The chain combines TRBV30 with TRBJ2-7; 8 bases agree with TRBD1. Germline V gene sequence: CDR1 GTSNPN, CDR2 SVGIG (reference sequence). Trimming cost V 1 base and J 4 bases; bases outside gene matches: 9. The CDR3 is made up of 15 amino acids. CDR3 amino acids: CAWSASRTGRYEQYF. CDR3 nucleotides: TGTGCCTGGAGTGCTTCCCGGACAGGGAGGTACGAGCAGTACTTC.

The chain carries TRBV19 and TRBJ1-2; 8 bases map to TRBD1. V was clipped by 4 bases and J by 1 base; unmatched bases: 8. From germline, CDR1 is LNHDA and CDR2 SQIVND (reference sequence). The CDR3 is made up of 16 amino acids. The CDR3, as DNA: TGTGCCAGTAGTACCCAAGGACAGGGCCGTAACTATGGCTACACCTTC. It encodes CASSTQGQGRNYGYTF. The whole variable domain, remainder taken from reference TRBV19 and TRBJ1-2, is DGGITQSPKYLFRKEGQNVTLSCEQNLNHDAMYWYRQDPGQGLRLIYYSQIVNDFQKGDIAEGYSVSREKKESFPLTVTSAQKNPTAFYLCASSTQGQGRNYGYTFGSGTRLTVV.

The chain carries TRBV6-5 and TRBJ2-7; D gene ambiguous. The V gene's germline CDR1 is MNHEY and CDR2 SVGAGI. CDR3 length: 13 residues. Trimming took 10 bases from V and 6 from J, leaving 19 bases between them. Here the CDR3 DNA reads TGTGCCACCGGCCTTCGGTTGGGCGCCGAGCAGTACTTC. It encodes CATGLRLGAEQYF.

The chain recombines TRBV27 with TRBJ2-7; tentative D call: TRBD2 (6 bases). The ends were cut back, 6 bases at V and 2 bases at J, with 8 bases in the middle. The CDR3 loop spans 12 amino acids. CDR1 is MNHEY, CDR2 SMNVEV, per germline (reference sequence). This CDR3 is CASREGPYEQYF. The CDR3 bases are TGTGCCAGCAGGGAGGGCCCCTACGAGCAGTACTTC.

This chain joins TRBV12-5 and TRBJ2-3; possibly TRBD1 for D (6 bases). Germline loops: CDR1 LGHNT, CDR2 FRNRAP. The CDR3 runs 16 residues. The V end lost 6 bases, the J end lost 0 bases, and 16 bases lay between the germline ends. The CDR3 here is CASGNKDRVSTDTQYF. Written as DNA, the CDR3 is TGTGCTAGTGGGAATAAGGACAGAGTTAGCACAGATACGCAGTATTTT.

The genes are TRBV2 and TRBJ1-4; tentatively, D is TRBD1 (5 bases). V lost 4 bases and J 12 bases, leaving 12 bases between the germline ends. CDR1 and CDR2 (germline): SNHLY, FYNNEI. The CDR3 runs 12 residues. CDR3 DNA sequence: TGTGCCAGCAGTGGTACCAGGGTAGAACTGTTTTTT. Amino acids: CASSGTRVELFF.

The CDR3 DNA follows: TGTGCCAGCAGCTTAGCGGCGGGGTCCACTCGCAACTATGGCTACACCTTC. Protein sequence: CASSLAAGSTRNYGYTF. V and J are TRBV7-6 and TRBJ1-2; D is unclear. This CDR3 is built from 17 residues. Germline CDR1 reads SGHVS; CDR2 reads FNYEAQ. V was pared by 0 bases and J by 2 bases, with 16 bases between. The variable domain in full, completed from reference TRBV7-6 and TRBJ1-2, reads GAGVSQSPRYKVTKRGQDVALRCDPISGHVSLYWYRQALGQGPEFLTYFNYEAQQDKSGLPNDRFSAERPEGSISTLTIQRTEQRDSAMYRCASSLAAGSTRNYGYTFGSGTRLTVV.

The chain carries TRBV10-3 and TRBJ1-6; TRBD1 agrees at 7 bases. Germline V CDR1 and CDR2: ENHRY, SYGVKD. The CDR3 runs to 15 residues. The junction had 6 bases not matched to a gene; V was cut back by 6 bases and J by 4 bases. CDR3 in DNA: TGTGCCATCAGGGCGGACAGGAGTTATAATTCACCCCTCCACTTT. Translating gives CAIRADRSYNSPLHF.

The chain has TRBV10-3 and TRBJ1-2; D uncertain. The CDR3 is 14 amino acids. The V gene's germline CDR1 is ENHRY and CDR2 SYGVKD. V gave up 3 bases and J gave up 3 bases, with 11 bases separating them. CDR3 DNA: TGTGCCATCAGTGAAAGCGGGATGGACTATGGCTACACCTTC. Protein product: CAISESGMDYGYTF.

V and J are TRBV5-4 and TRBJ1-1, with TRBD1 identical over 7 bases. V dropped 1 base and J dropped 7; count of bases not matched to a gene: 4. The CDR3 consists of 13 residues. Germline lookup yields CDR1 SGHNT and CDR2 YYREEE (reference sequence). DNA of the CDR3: TGTGCCAGCAGCTTGTCACAGGGGCTTGAAGCTTTCTTT. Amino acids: CASSLSQGLEAFF.

The CDR3 here is CASSQEASSDTQYF. The CDR3 DNA is TGTGCCAGCAGCCAAGAAGCTAGCTCAGATACGCAGTATTTT. V and J are TRBV3-1 (or the pseudogene TRBV3-2) and TRBJ2-3, with D possibly matching TRBD2 (5 bases). The CDR3 consists of 14 residues. Germline CDR1 is LGHDT and CDR2 is YNNKEL (reference sequence). V lost 0 bases and J 4 bases, leaving 8 bases between the germline ends.

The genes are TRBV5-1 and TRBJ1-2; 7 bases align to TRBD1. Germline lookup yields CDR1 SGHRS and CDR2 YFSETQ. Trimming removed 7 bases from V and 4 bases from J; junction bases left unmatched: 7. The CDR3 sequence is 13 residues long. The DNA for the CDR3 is TGCGCCAGCGGAACAGGGGCCAGCTATGGCTACACCTTC. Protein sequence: CASGTGASYGYTF.

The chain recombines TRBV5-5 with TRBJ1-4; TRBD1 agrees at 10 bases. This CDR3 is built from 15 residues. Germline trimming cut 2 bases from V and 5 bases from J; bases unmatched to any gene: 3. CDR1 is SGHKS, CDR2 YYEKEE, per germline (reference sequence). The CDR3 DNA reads TGTGCCAGCAGCTTTGGGGGACAGGGGAATGAAAAACTGTTTTTT. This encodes CASSFGGQGNEKLFF.

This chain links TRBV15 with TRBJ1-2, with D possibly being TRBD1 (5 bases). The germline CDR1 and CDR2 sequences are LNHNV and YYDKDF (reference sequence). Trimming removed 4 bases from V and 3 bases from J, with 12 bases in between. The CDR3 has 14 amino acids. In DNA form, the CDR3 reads TGTGCCACCAGCAAGGGCAGGGTTGACTATGGCTACACCTTC. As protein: CATSKGRVDYGYTF.

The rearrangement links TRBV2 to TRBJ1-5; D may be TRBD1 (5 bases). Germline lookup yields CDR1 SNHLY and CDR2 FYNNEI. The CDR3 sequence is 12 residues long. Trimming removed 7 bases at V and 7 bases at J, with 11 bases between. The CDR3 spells CASTGSGQPQHF. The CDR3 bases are TGTGCCAGCACGGGTTCAGGGCAGCCCCAGCATTTT.